This T cell receptor (beta chain) emerged from a study of cytomegalovirus exposure and HLA in healthy donors. Study observations and caveats: Reports indicate that TCR beta sequences accurately predicted the HLA-A and HLA-B alleles of most subjects. It was in a later analysis that TCR association rates were seen to vary by HLA locus, highest for DRB1 and lowest for HLA-C.

About this clone itself: The antigen remains undetermined.

CDR1 and CDR2 from the germline V gene are MDHEN and SYDVKM. The CDR3 loop spans 13 amino acids. V dropped 3 bases and J dropped 4 bases, with 9 bases sitting between them. Primers included in the PCR were 60 Vbeta and 13 Jbeta primers. Sequenced by immunoSEQ multiplex PCR; TCRdb stores in-frame clones only, minus some. The top ten hold approximately 1.2% of the sample, which has fewer than 120,000 clones, around 84% seen once. Sequencing input: PBMCs. This chain connects TRBV28 to TRBJ1-2; D is unresolved. This clonotype originated in a woman in her 30s in good health and CMV-seronegative. Here the CDR3 reads CASSLGSRYGYTF. CDR3 DNA sequence: TGTGCCAGCAGTTTGGGCAGCCGCTATGGCTACACCTTC.